This TCR beta chain comes out of a study of T-cell memory formation after mild COVID-19. Study results and caveats: Whether second-wave clones peaking at day 37 were SARS-CoV-2 specific went unconfirmed. Clones that contracted from day 15 to 85 were balanced CD4/CD8, while later expanders leaned CD4+.

CDR3 length equals 17 residues. Deletions cut 0 bases from V and 0 bases from J, with 11 bases between. The V gene's germline CDR1 is MGHRA and CDR2 YSYEKL. TCR alpha and TCR beta cDNA libraries carrying sample barcodes and UMIs were produced by 5'RACE using constant-segment primers. A single record per CDR3 protein comes from TCRdb applying MiXCR to the 5' RACE reads. The sample yields about 440,000 distinct CDR3 sequences, roughly 20% seen once. The sample holds many counts of this clonotype. Antigen: not known. The receptor was derived from an adult woman who had mild COVID-19 (a few samples of this study predate the infection). Cell type and time point are not known. Sequencing was performed on PBMCs or a T cell subset sorted from them (not recorded which). The chain combines TRBV4-1 with TRBJ1-4; D remains unclear. In DNA, the CDR3 is TGCGCCAGCAGCCAAGACCGGGTGATTGCAACTAATGAAAAACTGTTTTTT. Its protein is CASSQDRVIATNEKLFF.